This T cell receptor (beta chain) was observed in a study of blood T cell repertoires in COVID-19. Sequenced by immunoSEQ multiplex PCR; TCRdb stores in-frame clones only, minus some. The table has 52,000 or so clones, about 87% seen once. While infection was still active, Seattle patients were enrolled and then followed longitudinally. Sequencing input: peripheral blood. The receptor comes from a man aged 35 to 55 with COVID-19, enrolled during active disease.

CDR3 nucleotides: TGTGCCAGCAGTCTCACCCGGGACAGTGAGCAGTTCTTC. Translation gives CASSLTRDSEQFF. The chain links TRBV12-3 or TRBV12-4 to TRBJ2-1, with 7 nucleotides matching TRBD1. The CDR3 runs to 13 residues. The V and J ends lost 5 bases and 9 bases, in that order; junction bases with no gene match: 7.